This T cell receptor (beta chain) was retrieved from a study of vaccination and CD4 T cells after COVID-19. The wider study: Each post-COVID sample was drawn after diagnosis, and the median interval was approximately 100 days (range 35 to 161). Stimulation of cells relied on overlapping spike peptides derived from SARS-CoV-2, HCoV-NL63, HCoV-OC43 and HCoV-229E.

V was clipped by 2 bases and J by 1 base, with 8 bases between them. The CDR3 covers 15 residues. Germline V gives CDR1 SGHTA, CDR2 FQGTGA. The Oncomine TCR Beta short-read assay generated sequence data from the DNA of cultured CD4+ T cells. MiXCR was run by TCRdb on the PCR reads, yielding one entry per CDR3 protein. This sample has thousands of distinct CDR3 sequences, with over 70% found just once. Sample treatment: approximately 9-day PBMC culture with coronavirus spike peptide pools or control peptides (ViraFEST assay). In regard to this clonotype: What it recognizes is unknown.

The J gene is TRBJ2-2, the V gene TRBV7-3; no clear D gene. The receptor was derived from a human donor who had recovered from COVID-19. The sequenced material came from CD4+ T cells from blood, cultured in vitro. DNA for the CDR3: TGTGCCAGCAGCTTAGCCTCAGTGAACACCGGGGAGCTGTTTTTT. It yields the protein CASSLASVNTGELFF.